Given below is one T cell receptor (beta chain) in context. This clone's antigen is unknown. Within one base of it there is no much larger clone, and no base qualities were kept. The entry originates in a study of brain T cells in children with intractable seizures (dated by TCRdb to 2020 to 2022). About the investigation overall: A NanoString immunology panel was first used to screen resected brain tissue from roughly 52 pediatric epilepsy surgery cases for immune gene transcripts. Of the roughly 12 selected surgery cases, pre-surgery blood was also sequenced for eight, so four had brain tissue only. General findings and caveats noted by the study authors: Sequencing depth differed between pre- and post-surgery blood, so clones missing from the pre-surgery sample may reflect undersampling. The patients' HCMV serostatus was not known, and viral specificity was inferred solely from CDR3 sequence similarity.

Sample time point, as interpreted from the label and publication: blood from clinic visit 5 months post-surgery; TSC patient then seizure free. The surgery cases with the highest brain T cell transcript signatures were chosen for TCR beta chain sequencing of brain tissue, and also of blood when blood was available. Before surgery, patients had received at least one anti-epileptic drug. TCR-sequenced patients were children with drug-resistant epilepsy due to tuberous sclerosis complex, focal cortical dysplasia, Rasmussen encephalitis or hemimegalencephaly. The Monarch genomic DNA purification kit was used to extract bulk genomic DNA from unsorted brain tissue and from whole blood. In the germline V gene, CDR1 corresponds to SGHAT and CDR2 to FQNNGV. The CDR3 contains 17 residues, cysteine and phenylalanine counted. Of all the DNA, just the CDR3 is kept, 51 bases in frame from base 1. Germline trimming amounts to 1 base on V and 3 bases on J, with 12 as the count of junction bases outside the gene matches.

The immunoSEQ assay was used to generate TCR beta chain sequences from genomic DNA. On the authors' methods: CDR3 sequences that did not begin with the conserved framework cysteine at position 104 were removed by hand. Clonality was calculated as one minus the normalized Shannon's Diversity Index, with values ranging from 0 (maximal diversity) to 1 (oligoclonal). To check whether a given CDR3 had different frequencies in two samples, for example brain versus blood, chi-squared comparison-of-proportions tests were used. Public clonotypes were found by searching immuneACCESS, and the VDJdb browser was used to assess similarity to known antiviral clonotypes. In TCRdb, the immuneACCESS table is reduced to in-frame sequences with V and J assigned. These tables do not hold every clone; where another copy was compared, an unresolved V gene accounts for under half, and the others remain unexplained. V and J calls and clone size are as listed in that table; D and trimming were resolved from the DNA. The table for this sample lists 300,000 to 400,000 clones; nearly 95% of them were counted only once. 4.5% to 7% of the sample goes to the ten largest clones.

The sequence was collected from a boy in the first two years of life with tuberous sclerosis and intractable seizures. Sample: peripheral blood, taken 4 to 5 months after surgery. The V gene is TRBV11-2 and the J gene is TRBJ2-7; TRBD1 lines up with 7 middle nucleotides. The CDR3 in this case is CASSLARQGLGGYEQYF. The sequence in DNA is TGTGCCAGCAGCTTAGCCCGACAGGGTCTAGGGGGCTACGAGCAGTACTTC.